Listed below are T cell receptor beta chains from one sample, sequenced in a study of shared clonotypes between healthy human individuals. The method was immunoSEQ multiplex PCR; TCRdb's version includes in-frame clones alone and lacks a portion of them. The sample includes roughly 2.1 million clones, roughly 91% seen only once; the top ten take 1.5% to 2%. The sequencing input was naive CD8+ T cells from PBMCs. Receptors originate from a man between 18 and 35 years old in good health. Some clones in this sample may be carry-over from other donors' samples. Each CDR3 is given with its conserved first and last residue.

v_call: TRBV18; cdr3_aa: CASSPQRESTDTQYF
v_call: TRBV25-1; cdr3_aa: CASRGQGWAEAFF
v_call: TRBV19; cdr3_aa: CASNVIGTGGDGYTF
v_call: TRBV7-2; cdr3_aa: CASSFTVSGRYEQYF
v_call: TRBV5-4; cdr3_aa: CASSLKTGGGYTF
v_call: TRBV4-1; cdr3_aa: CASSQVPSGEETQYF
v_call: TRBV10-3; cdr3_aa: CAISESSSTGETQYF
v_call: TRBV28; cdr3_aa: CASSRRGWGRTDTQYF
v_call: TRBV29-1; cdr3_aa: CSVEDGGDYTEAFF
v_call: TRBV2; cdr3_aa: CASSDPMVPAGDTDTQYF
v_call: TRBV28; cdr3_aa: CASSLVPSLSGNTIYF
v_call: TRBV28; cdr3_aa: CASSLMLGQDGYTF
v_call: TRBV28; cdr3_aa: CASSSQVNTEAFF
v_call: TRBV4-1; cdr3_aa: CASTRTGGSEKLFF
v_call: TRBV11-2; cdr3_aa: CASSLGEFRTRQQETQYF
v_call: TRBV4-1; cdr3_aa: CASSLVQGIDQPQHF
v_call: TRBV6-5; cdr3_aa: CASSFYIRDAYGYTF
v_call: TRBV5-6; cdr3_aa: CASTRRIEMTYGYTF
v_call: TRBV5-6; cdr3_aa: CASSGGNQPQHF
v_call: TRBV11-2; cdr3_aa: CASSRRGALSTEAFF
v_call: TRBV4-1; cdr3_aa: CASSERQGLLGAEAFF
v_call: TRBV6-1; cdr3_aa: CASRRLGEETQYF
v_call: TRBV9; cdr3_aa: CASSRARVWDTQYF
v_call: TRBV6-1; cdr3_aa: CASSATGAWEQYF
v_call: TRBV27; cdr3_aa: CASSLYPTYEQYF
v_call: TRBV6-5; cdr3_aa: CASSYRARTYEQYF
v_call: TRBV28; cdr3_aa: CASSWGGGSTEAFF
v_call: TRBV4-3; cdr3_aa: CASSQALFPGSTEAFF
v_call: TRBV28; cdr3_aa: CASSLGQGVSEQYF
v_call: TRBV7-9; cdr3_aa: CASSHKDRVNTGELFF
v_call: TRBV10-1; cdr3_aa: CASSEARLAGKNTDTQYF
v_call: TRBV10-1; cdr3_aa: CASSESGGSYNEQFF
v_call: TRBV7-9; cdr3_aa: CASSNTGVEQYF
v_call: TRBV7-9; cdr3_aa: CASNQEGGDGYTF
v_call: TRBV15; cdr3_aa: CATSRDTLGLSYNEQFF
v_call: TRBV27; cdr3_aa: CASSLSGLGPYEQYF
v_call: TRBV19; cdr3_aa: CASSRRTGSGDQPQHF
v_call: TRBV11-2; cdr3_aa: CASSHGLGGSYNEQFF
v_call: TRBV2; cdr3_aa: CASSATGGWNQPQHF
v_call: TRBV7-9; cdr3_aa: CASSLAVASGRYNEQFF
v_call: TRBV21-1; cdr3_aa: CASSTPVPQHF
v_call: TRBV5-6; cdr3_aa: CASSLGPVQAVMNTEAFF